The 5 T cell receptor beta chains presented below share a single source sample, sequenced in a study of technical replicates of blood from a few donors. TCRdb keeps only in-frame clones here, not all; method: immunoSEQ multiplex PCR. The profile shows 65,000 to 80,000 clones, less than 99% of them singletons. The sample comprised T cells isolated from PBMCs. The source is a human donor in good health.

The chain recombines TRBV10-2 with TRBJ2-7; TRBD1 aligns across 10 bases. V shed 7 bases and J 5 bases; nucleotides not matched to a gene: 11. Germline V gives CDR1 WSHSY, CDR2 SAAADI. The CDR3 is made up of 15 amino acids. This CDR3 reads CASMSRDRGNHEQYF. CDR3 sequence (DNA): TGCGCCAGCATGAGTCGGGACAGGGGTAACCACGAGCAGTACTTC.

This chain joins TRBV11-2 and TRBJ2-7, with TRBD2 matching 9 bases. This CDR3 contains 15 residues. The germline gives CDR1 SGHAT, CDR2 FQNNGV. Unmatched junction bases numbered 9, after V lost 5 bases and J lost 4 bases. In nucleotides, the CDR3 is TGTGCCAGCAGCAACAGAAGCGGGAGGAGGTACGAGCAGTACTTC. Its translation: CASSNRSGRRYEQYF.

The chain has TRBV5-6 and TRBJ1-5, with unresolved D. The CDR3 is made up of 17 amino acids. V lost 2 bases and J 3 bases, leaving 18 bases between the germline ends. Germline lookup yields CDR1 SGHDT and CDR2 YYEEEE. The CDR3 loop reads CASSFSSSGINNQPQHF. In DNA form, the CDR3 reads TGTGCCAGCAGCTTTTCATCGTCGGGTATCAACAATCAGCCCCAGCATTTT.

This chain connects TRBV7-2 to TRBJ2-5, with a tentative D call TRBD1 (6 bases). This CDR3 is 14 amino acids long. Germline V gives CDR1 SGHTA, CDR2 FQGNSA. Trimming pared 4 bases from V and 4 bases from J, leaving 13 bases between. Here the CDR3 DNA reads TGTGCCAGCAGCTCGGAACAGGGATCAGAGACCCAGTACTTC. This translates into CASSSEQGSETQYF.

The chain has TRBV6-5 and TRBJ2-7; 12 positions agree with TRBD1. V lost 8 bases, J lost 7 bases, and 6 bases stayed unmatched. Germline V gene data show CDR1 as MNHEY and CDR2 as SVGAGI. The CDR3 contains 13 residues. The CDR3 nucleotides read TGTGCCAGCTATAGGGACAGGGGGCTTGAGCAGTACTTC. The encoded protein is CASYRDRGLEQYF.